The 27 T cell receptor beta chains in this list originate from one sample, sequenced in a study of response to subunit inactivated influenza vaccine. MiXCR, applied by TCRdb to the RT-PCR reads, yields one record per CDR3 protein. The data show about 520,000 distinct CDR3 sequences, around 7.7% seen once. This material consisted of PBMCs from blood, taken 23 to 25 months after vaccination. The receptors stem from a man aged 45-69 years who received an inactivated influenza vaccine.

Ten or more counts support this clonotype. The chain recombines TRBV12-3 or TRBV12-4 with TRBJ2-7; possible D gene TRBD1, 6 bases. V was cut by 5 bases and J by 3 bases, with 11 bases left in between. The CDR3 totals 13 residues. The CDR3 loop reads CASSAGAVYEQYF. The DNA for the CDR3 is TGTGCCAGCAGTGCAGGGGCGGTCTACGAGCAGTACTTC.

This clonotype was found a few times. The chain carries TRBV7-2 and TRBJ2-2; TRBD2 aligns across 7 bases. CDR1 is SGHTA and CDR2 is FQGNSA in the germline V gene. The CDR3 is 16 residues long. The trim removed 3 bases at V and 2 bases at J, leaving 6 bases unmatched. CDR3 DNA sequence: TGTGCCAGCAGCTTGACGGTGGGACTAAACACCGGGGAGCTGTTTTTT. Protein: CASSLTVGLNTGELFF.

At least ten counts were recorded for this clonotype. The rearrangement links TRBV10-3 to TRBJ2-5; D is unclear. CDR3 length: 13 amino acids. CDR1 and CDR2 from the germline V gene are ENHRY and SYGVKD. V lost 2 bases to trimming and J lost 0 bases, with 4 bases between them. In nucleotides, the CDR3 is TGTGCCATCAGTGAGGCGAACCAAGAGACCCAGTACTTC. Encoded protein: CAISEANQETQYF.

This clonotype was detected only a few times. This chain uses TRBV12-3 or TRBV12-4 with TRBJ1-2, with 9 bases lining up with TRBD1. Losses at the gene ends were 6 bases for V and 8 bases for J; bases not matched to a gene: 7. The CDR3 consists of 13 residues. CDR3 amino acids: CASRGDRAGGYTF. The CDR3 DNA reads TGTGCCAGCAGAGGGGACAGGGCAGGCGGCTACACCTTC.

The chain couples TRBV7-9 to TRBJ2-7; the D is unclear. Deletions cut 2 bases from V and 5 bases from J, with 10 bases between. The CDR3 consists of 13 residues. The germline CDR1 and CDR2 sequences are SEHNR and FQNEAQ (reference sequence). The CDR3 DNA sequence: TGTGCCAGCAGCTTACTGCGTGGCGACGAGCAGTACTTC. This sequence encodes CASSLLRGDEQYF.

This clonotype showed up many times. This chain uses TRBV7-2 with TRBJ1-4, with D uncertain. Deletions cut 0 bases from V and 7 bases from J, with 15 bases between. There are 16 residues in the CDR3. Per germline, CDR1 SGHTA and CDR2 FQGNSA. This CDR3 is CASSLAIFGPREKLFF. The CDR3 bases are TGTGCCAGCAGCTTAGCGATATTCGGCCCACGTGAAAAACTGTTTTTT.

V and J are TRBV10-3 and TRBJ1-1; 8 bases agree with TRBD1. The length of the CDR3 is 16 residues. V shed 5 bases, J shed 4 bases, and the junction held 12 bases outside the gene matches. Germline CDR1 is ENHRY and CDR2 is SYGVKD. The CDR3 DNA reads TGTGCCATCAGTTTGGATCGGACAGGGAGTGGCACTGAAGCTTTCTTT. Protein: CAISLDRTGSGTEAFF.

CDR3 DNA: TGTGCCAGCAGATTGATTACGGATGGGCACACTGAAGCTTTCTTT. This encodes CASRLITDGHTEAFF. V and J are TRBV7-2 and TRBJ1-1; D is uncertain. V lost 6 bases and J 3 bases, leaving 17 bases between the germline ends. CDR1 and CDR2 (germline): SGHTA, FQGNSA. This CDR3 has 15 residues. Drawing the rest from reference TRBV7-2 and TRBJ1-1, the complete variable domain is GAGVSQSPSNKVTEKGKDVELRCDPISGHTALYWYRQSLGQGLEFLIYFQGNSAPDKSGLPSDRFSAERTGGSVSTLTIQRTQQEDSAVYLCASRLITDGHTEAFFGQGTRLTVV.

This clonotype was detected only a few times. The chain uses TRBV28 and TRBJ2-1, with D possibly TRBD2 on 5 matching bases. V was cut by 5 bases and J by 2 bases, with 16 bases left in between. Germline CDR1 and CDR2: MDHEN and SYDVKM. The CDR3 runs 16 residues. The CDR3 spells CASSTKGAATYNEQFF. The CDR3 DNA reads TGTGCCAGCAGTACAAAGGGAGCGGCAACCTACAATGAGCAGTTCTTC.

A few counts support this clonotype. The J gene is TRBJ2-7, the V gene TRBV6-1; 10 bases are shared with TRBD2. The CDR3 consists of 14 residues. V lost 5 bases to trimming and J lost 3 bases; unmatched junction nucleotides: 4. The germline V gene encodes CDR1 MNHNS and CDR2 SASEGT. Here the CDR3 DNA reads TGTGCCAGCAGTCTGACTAGCGGGTACTACGAGCAGTACTTC. This gives the protein CASSLTSGYYEQYF.

On this clonotype itself: The final CDR3 position lacks the conserved phenylalanine or tryptophan, pointing to a likely read error. The rearrangement uses TRBV7-9 and TRBJ2-6, with no clear D. The CDR3 spans 15 residues. Trimming shortened V by 5 bases and J by 0 bases, and 8 bases separated the two germline ends. Germline loops: CDR1 SEHNR, CDR2 FQNEAQ (reference sequence). The CDR3 is CASSTLRSGANVLTY. The CDR3 DNA reads as TGTGCCAGCAGCACTCTACGCTCTGGGGCCAACGTCCTGACTTAC.

A few counts support this clonotype. The chain combines TRBV6-2 or TRBV6-3 with TRBJ1-5; 7 bases match TRBD1. Germline V lookup: CDR1 MNHEY, CDR2 SVGEGT. The V gene end was trimmed by 3 bases and the J gene end by 7 bases; junction bases not matched to a gene: 6. The CDR3 consists of 14 residues. The CDR3 sequence is CASSYLQGSQPQHF. The DNA of the CDR3 is TGTGCCAGCAGTTATTTACAGGGGAGCCAGCCCCAGCATTTT.

This clonotype was detected many times. The chain has TRBV20-1 and TRBJ2-3; TRBD1 or TRBD2 may be the D gene (5 bases each). Germline-derived CDR1 and CDR2 are DFQATT and SNEGSKA (reference sequence). The CDR3 has 14 residues. Trimming took 3 bases from V and 3 from J, leaving 13 bases between them. The CDR3 coding sequence is TGCAGTGCTAGGCCCGGGACCACTACAGATACGCAGTATTTT. Residues: CSARPGTTTDTQYF.

The chain combines TRBV5-5 with TRBJ2-2; a possible D gene is TRBD2 (7 bases). The CDR3 has 15 residues. V shed 6 bases and J shed 4 bases, with 16 bases lying between them. Germline CDR1 reads SGHKS; CDR2 reads YYEKEE (reference sequence). CDR3 sequence (DNA): TGTGCCAGCACCTATTGGGGGGGCACCACCGGGGAGCTGTTTTTT. It encodes CASTYWGGTTGELFF.

This clonotype occurred a few times. This chain joins TRBV7-6 and TRBJ2-7; 7 bases agree with TRBD2. Germline V gene sequence: CDR1 SGHVS, CDR2 FNYEAQ. The CDR3 spans 16 residues. V trimming: 0 bases; J trimming: 6 bases; junction bases outside the gene matches: 11. CDR3 nucleotide sequence: TGTGCCAGCAGCTTAGCGGTGTGGGAGGGCTCTGGCGAGCAGTACTTC. Translating gives CASSLAVWEGSGEQYF.

In this sample, this clonotype turned up a few times. The chain uses TRBV29-1 and TRBJ2-5; D is tentatively TRBD1 or TRBD2 (5 bases each). This CDR3 is built from 11 residues. V was pared by 4 bases and J by 7 bases, with 10 bases between. The germline V gene encodes CDR1 SQVTM and CDR2 ANQGSEA. CDR3 loop: CSVGDPGTQYF. DNA for the CDR3: TGCAGCGTTGGGGACCCGGGGACCCAGTACTTC.

This chain links TRBV6-1 with TRBJ2-3, with D tentatively TRBD1 (5 bases). The CDR3 runs 14 residues. Germline V gene data show CDR1 as MNHNS and CDR2 as SASEGT. V was pared by 5 bases and J by 2 bases, with 11 bases between. CDR3 DNA: TGTGCCAGCAGTAGGGGCGTTATCACAGATACGCAGTATTTT. Translating it yields CASSRGVITDTQYF.

This clonotype was counted between two and nine times. V usage is TRBV3-1 and J usage is TRBJ1-6, with D possibly being TRBD1 (5 bases). This CDR3 has 14 residues. Per the germline V gene, CDR1 is LGHDT and CDR2 is YNNKEL (reference sequence). Trimming pared 4 bases from V and 7 bases from J, leaving 11 bases between. The CDR3 loop is CASSRDLGNSPLHF. CDR3 nucleotide sequence: TGTGCCAGCAGCCGGGACCTCGGGAATTCACCCCTCCACTTT.

This clonotype was counted a few times. The rearrangement uses TRBV10-3 and TRBJ1-1, with D possibly TRBD1 on 5 matching bases. The V end lost 5 bases, the J end lost 11 bases, and 15 bases lay between the germline ends. Germline V lookup: CDR1 ENHRY, CDR2 SYGVKD. The length of the CDR3 is 12 residues. The CDR3 sequence is CAISKQGLTAFF. CDR3 in DNA: TGTGCCATCAGTAAGCAGGGACTTACGGCTTTCTTT.

This clonotype was seen repeatedly, ten times or more. This sequence joins TRBV15 and TRBJ2-1; 7 bases map to TRBD1. V shed 5 bases, J shed 5 bases, and the junction held 9 bases outside the gene matches. Germline V gene data show CDR1 as LNHNV and CDR2 as YYDKDF (reference sequence). The CDR3 sequence is 15 residues long. CDR3 nucleotide sequence: TGTGCCACCAGCCCCTGGACAGGAAGGGACAATGAGCAGTTCTTC. It is translated as CATSPWTGRDNEQFF.

There are a few counts of this clonotype. This rearrangement joins TRBV12-3 or TRBV12-4 to TRBJ2-7, with a tentative D call TRBD2 (5 bases). Deletions cut 4 bases from V and 4 bases from J, with 14 bases between. This CDR3 comprises 14 residues. CDR3 coding DNA: TGTGCCAGCAGTTCGGCCGGGATGGGATACGAGCAGTACTTC. Protein product: CASSSAGMGYEQYF.

This clonotype was recorded many times. The rearrangement links TRBV12-3 or TRBV12-4 to TRBJ2-2; no firm D call. The CDR3 totals 12 residues. V lost 2 bases, J lost 8 bases, and 6 bases lay in between. In nucleotides, the CDR3 is TGTGCCAGCAGTTTAACTAAAGGGGAGCTGTTTTTT. It translates to CASSLTKGELFF.

This clonotype appeared a few times. The junction departs from germline at one end; a sequencing error may be responsible. The chain couples TRBV20-1 to TRBJ2-1; 7 bases are shared with TRBD2. Germline V lookup: CDR1 DFQATT, CDR2 SNEGSKA (reference sequence). This CDR3 has 16 residues. The CDR3 region is CCARVMGGGSYNEQFF. The CDR3, as DNA: TGCTGTGCTAGGGTTATGGGGGGGGGATCCTACAATGAGCAGTTCTTC.

This clonotype was counted between two and nine times. The CDR3 coding sequence is TGTGCCAGCAGCTCGACTGGGACAGCCCGAGAGACCCAGTACTTC. Encoded protein: CASSSTGTARETQYF. The rearrangement joins TRBV7-2 to TRBJ2-5, with TRBD1 matching 7 bases. Per the germline V gene, CDR1 is SGHTA and CDR2 is FQGNSA. The V segment lost 4 bases and the J segment 4 bases; nucleotides outside the gene matches: 9. The CDR3 contains 15 residues.

The rearrangement links TRBV29-1 to TRBJ1-1, with D perhaps TRBD1 (6 bases). CDR3 length: 13 amino acids. The V end lost 6 bases, the J end lost 0 bases, and 11 bases lay between the germline ends. Germline loops: CDR1 SQVTM, CDR2 ANQGSEA. CDR3 amino acids: CSVPGHLNTEAFF. The CDR3 DNA reads TGCAGCGTACCGGGACACCTGAACACTGAAGCTTTCTTT.

The V gene is TRBV5-1, the J gene TRBJ2-3, with TRBD2 matching over 9 bases. Germline V gives CDR1 SGHRS, CDR2 YFSETQ. The trim removed 2 bases at V and 3 bases at J, leaving 4 bases unmatched. The CDR3 extends over 15 amino acids. DNA of the CDR3: TGCGCCAGCAGCTTTAGCGGGAGTAGTACAGATACGCAGTATTTT. Its translation: CASSFSGSSTDTQYF.

This clonotype was counted many times. The chain is built from TRBV2 and TRBJ1-1; possibly TRBD1 for D (6 bases). In germline, CDR1 is SNHLY, CDR2 FYNNEI. Trimming left V 4 bases short and J 9 bases short, with 18 bases between. CDR3 length equals 14 residues. The CDR3 sequence: CASSVVQGTSQAFF. The CDR3 bases are TGTGCCAGCAGTGTGGTTCAGGGGACTTCTCAAGCTTTCTTT.